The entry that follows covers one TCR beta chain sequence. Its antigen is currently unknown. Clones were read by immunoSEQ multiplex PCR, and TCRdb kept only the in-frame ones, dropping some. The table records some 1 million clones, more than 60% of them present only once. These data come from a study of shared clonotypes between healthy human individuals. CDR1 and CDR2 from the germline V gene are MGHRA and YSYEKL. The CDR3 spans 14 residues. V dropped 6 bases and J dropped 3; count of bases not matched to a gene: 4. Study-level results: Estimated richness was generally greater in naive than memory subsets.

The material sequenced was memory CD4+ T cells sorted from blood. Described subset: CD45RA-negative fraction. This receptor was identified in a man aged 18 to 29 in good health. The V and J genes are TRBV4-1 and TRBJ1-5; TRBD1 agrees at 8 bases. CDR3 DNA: TGCGCCAGCAGGGACAGGGAACCCAATCAGCCCCAGCATTTT. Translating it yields CASRDREPNQPQHF.